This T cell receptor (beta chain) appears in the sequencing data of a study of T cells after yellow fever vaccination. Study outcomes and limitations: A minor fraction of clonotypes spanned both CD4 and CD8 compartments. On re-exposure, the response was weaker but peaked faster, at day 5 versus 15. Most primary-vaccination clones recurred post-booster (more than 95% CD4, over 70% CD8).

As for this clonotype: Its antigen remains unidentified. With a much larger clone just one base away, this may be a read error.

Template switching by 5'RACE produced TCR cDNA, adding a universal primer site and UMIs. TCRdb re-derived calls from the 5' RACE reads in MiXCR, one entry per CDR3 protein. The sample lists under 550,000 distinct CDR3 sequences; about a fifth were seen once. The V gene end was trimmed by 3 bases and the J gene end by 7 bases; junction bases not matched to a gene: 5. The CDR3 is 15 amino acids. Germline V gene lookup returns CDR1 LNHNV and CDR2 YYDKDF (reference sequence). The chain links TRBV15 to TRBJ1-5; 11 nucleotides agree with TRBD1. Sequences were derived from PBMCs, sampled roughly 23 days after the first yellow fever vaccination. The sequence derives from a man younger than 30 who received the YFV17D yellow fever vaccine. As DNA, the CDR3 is TGTGCCACCAGCAGGGACAGGGGGCCATGGCAGCCCCAGCATTTT. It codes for CATSRDRGPWQPQHF.